The 5 T cell receptor beta chains listed next were all sequenced from one sample in a study of graft-versus-host responses after intestinal transplantation. Only in-frame clones appear in the TCRdb table, and some are missing; sequencing was by immunoSEQ multiplex PCR. The sample shows around 97,000 clones, 80% to 95% of them seen only once. Antigen specificity for these receptors is unknown. The sample in question was unstimulated CD8+ T cells sorted from spleen or lymph node cells, obtained before intestinal transplant. Every receptor here comes from a human donor who received an intestinal transplant.

J is TRBJ2-1 and V is TRBV6-7; 9 bases are a match to TRBD1. TRBV6-7 is known as an ORF, though its function is uncertain. The CDR3 sequence is 16 residues long. The junction had 13 bases not matched to a gene; V was cut back by 7 bases and J by 6 bases. The CDR3 coding sequence is TGTGCCAGCAATTTATGGTGGGACAGGGTCTTCAATGAGCAGTTCTTC. Residues: CASNLWWDRVFNEQFF.

This clone was detected once. CDR3 in amino acids: CASSKGHYPYEQYF. CDR3 DNA: TGTGCCAGCAGTAAGGGACACTACCCCTACGAGCAGTACTTC. V usage is TRBV2 and J usage is TRBJ2-7; D perhaps matches TRBD1 (6 bases). The CDR3 totals 14 residues. V was cut by 5 bases and J by 2 bases, with 13 bases left in between. Germline V lookup: CDR1 SNHLY, CDR2 FYNNEI.

The J gene is TRBJ2-1, the V gene TRBV9; 16 bases are a match to TRBD2. Germline values: CDR1 SGDLS, CDR2 YYNGEE. This CDR3 comprises 17 residues. With 3 bases clipped from V and 5 bases from J, the junction kept 5 bases outside the gene matches. CDR3 protein: CASSAGLAGGPDNEQFF. The CDR3 DNA sequence: TGTGCCAGCAGCGCGGGACTAGCGGGGGGGCCGGACAATGAGCAGTTCTTC. The full variable domain, its missing parts supplied by reference TRBV9 and TRBJ2-1, is DSGVTQTPKHLITATGQRVTLRCSPRSGDLSVYWYQQSLDQGLQFLIQYYNGEERAKGNILERFSAQQFPDLHSELNLSSLELGDSALYFCASSAGLAGGPDNEQFFGPGTRLTVL.

The V call is TRBV19, the J call TRBJ1-1; D unclear. The CDR3 runs 13 residues. Germline assignment: CDR1 LNHDA and CDR2 SQIVND (reference sequence). V shed 2 bases and J shed 2 bases, with 6 bases lying between them. The DNA for the CDR3 is TGTGCCAGTAGTATAAGTCCTAACACTGAAGCTTTCTTT. This gives the protein CASSISPNTEAFF.

The chain is built from TRBV5-1 and TRBJ1-2, with D unresolved. This CDR3 contains 15 residues. Germline lookup yields CDR1 SGHRS and CDR2 YFSETQ. V was cut by 0 bases and J by 0 bases, with 9 bases left in between. The CDR3 DNA follows: TGCGCCAGCAGCTTGGATTCGTTTTCTAACTATGGCTACACCTTC. This codes for CASSLDSFSNYGYTF. The entire variable domain, with the rest obtained from reference TRBV5-1 and TRBJ1-2, is as follows: KAGVTQTPRYLIKTRGQQVTLSCSPISGHRSVSWYQQTPGQGLQFLFEYFSETQRNKGNFPGRFSGRQFSNSRSEMNVSTLELGDSALYLCASSLDSFSNYGYTFGSGTRLTVV.